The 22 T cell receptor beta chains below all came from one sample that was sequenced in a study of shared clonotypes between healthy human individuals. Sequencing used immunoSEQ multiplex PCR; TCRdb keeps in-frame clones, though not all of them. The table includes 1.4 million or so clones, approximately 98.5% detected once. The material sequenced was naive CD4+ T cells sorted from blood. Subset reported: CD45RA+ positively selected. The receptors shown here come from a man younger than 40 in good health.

The CDR3 DNA reads as TGTGCCAGCAGCGTAGCGGGCGGACTGGCCTACAATGAGCAGTTCTTC. Translation: CASSVAGGLAYNEQFF. This rearrangement joins TRBV9 to TRBJ2-1, with D maybe TRBD2 (5 bases). Trimming removed 0 bases at V and 2 bases at J, with 12 bases between. This CDR3 is 16 amino acids long. Germline loops: CDR1 SGDLS, CDR2 YYNGEE.

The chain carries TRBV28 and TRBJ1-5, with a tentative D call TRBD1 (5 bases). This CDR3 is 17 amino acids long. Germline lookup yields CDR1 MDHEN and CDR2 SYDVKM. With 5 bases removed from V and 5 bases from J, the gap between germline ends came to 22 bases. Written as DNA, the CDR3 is TGTGCCAGCAGTCTCCTCGGTTCGGGGGAGAAGGATCAGCCCCAGCATTTT. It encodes CASSLLGSGEKDQPQHF. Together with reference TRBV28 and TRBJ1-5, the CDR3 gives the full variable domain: DVKVTQSSRYLVKRTGEKVFLECVQDMDHENMFWYRQDPGLGLRLIYFSYDVKMKEKGDIPEGYSVSREKKERFSLILESASTNQTSMYLCASSLLGSGEKDQPQHFGDGTRLSIL.

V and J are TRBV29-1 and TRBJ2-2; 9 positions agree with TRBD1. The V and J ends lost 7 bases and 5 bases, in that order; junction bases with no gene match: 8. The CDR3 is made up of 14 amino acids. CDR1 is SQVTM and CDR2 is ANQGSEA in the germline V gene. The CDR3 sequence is CSGRQGVLTGELFF. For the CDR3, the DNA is TGCAGCGGAAGACAGGGGGTTTTAACCGGGGAGCTGTTTTTT.

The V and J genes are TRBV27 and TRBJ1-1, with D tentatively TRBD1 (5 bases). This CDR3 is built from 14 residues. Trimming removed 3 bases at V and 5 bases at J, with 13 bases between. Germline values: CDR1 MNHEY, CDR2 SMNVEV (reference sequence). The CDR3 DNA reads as TGTGCCAGCAGTTTTAGGGACCATGGAACTGAAGCTTTCTTT. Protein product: CASSFRDHGTEAFF.

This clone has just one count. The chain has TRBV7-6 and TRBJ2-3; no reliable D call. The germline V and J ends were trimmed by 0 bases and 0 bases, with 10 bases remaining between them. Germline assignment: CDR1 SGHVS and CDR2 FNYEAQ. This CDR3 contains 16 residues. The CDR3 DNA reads TGTGCCAGCAGCTTAGCCATGGGGTTCAGCACAGATACGCAGTATTTT. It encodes CASSLAMGFSTDTQYF.

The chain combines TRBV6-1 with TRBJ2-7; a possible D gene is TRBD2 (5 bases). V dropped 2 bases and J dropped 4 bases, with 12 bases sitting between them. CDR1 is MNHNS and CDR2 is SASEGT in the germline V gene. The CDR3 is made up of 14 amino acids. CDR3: CASSEKVLGYEQYF. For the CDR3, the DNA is TGTGCCAGCAGTGAAAAGGTACTAGGGTACGAGCAGTACTTC.

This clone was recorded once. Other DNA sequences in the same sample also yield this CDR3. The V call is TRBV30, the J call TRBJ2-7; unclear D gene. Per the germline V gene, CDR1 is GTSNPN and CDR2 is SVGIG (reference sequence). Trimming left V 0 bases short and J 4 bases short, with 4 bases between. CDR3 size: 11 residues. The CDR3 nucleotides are TGTGCCTGGAGTGTACTTTACGAGCAGTACTTC. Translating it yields CAWSVLYEQYF.

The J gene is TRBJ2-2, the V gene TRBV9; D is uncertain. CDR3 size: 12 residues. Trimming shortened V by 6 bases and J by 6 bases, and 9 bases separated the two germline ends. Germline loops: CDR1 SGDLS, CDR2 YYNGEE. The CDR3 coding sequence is TGTGCCAGCAACCTACTGGCCGGGGAGCTGTTTTTT. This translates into CASNLLAGELFF.

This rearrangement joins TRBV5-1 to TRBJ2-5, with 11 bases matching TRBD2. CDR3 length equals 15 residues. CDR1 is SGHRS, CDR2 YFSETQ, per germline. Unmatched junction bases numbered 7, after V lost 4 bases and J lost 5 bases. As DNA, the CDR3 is TGCGCCAGCAGCCCCGGGACTAGCGGTCCGGAGACCCAGTACTTC. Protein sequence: CASSPGTSGPETQYF.

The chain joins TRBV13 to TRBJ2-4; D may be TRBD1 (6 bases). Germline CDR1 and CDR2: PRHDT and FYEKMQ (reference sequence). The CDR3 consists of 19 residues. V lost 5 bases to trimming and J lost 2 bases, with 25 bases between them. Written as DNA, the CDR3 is TGTGCCAGCAGCCTAAGGGGGTTTGACTCCCCCCGGCCCAAAAACATTCAGTACTTC. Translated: CASSLRGFDSPRPKNIQYF.

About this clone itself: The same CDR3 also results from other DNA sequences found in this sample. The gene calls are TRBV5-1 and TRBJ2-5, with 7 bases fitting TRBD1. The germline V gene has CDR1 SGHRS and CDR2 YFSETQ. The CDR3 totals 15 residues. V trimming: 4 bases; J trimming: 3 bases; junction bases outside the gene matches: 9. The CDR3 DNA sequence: TGCGCCAGCAGCCTAGCCGGGACAGCAGAAGAGACCCAGTACTTC. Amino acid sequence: CASSLAGTAEETQYF.

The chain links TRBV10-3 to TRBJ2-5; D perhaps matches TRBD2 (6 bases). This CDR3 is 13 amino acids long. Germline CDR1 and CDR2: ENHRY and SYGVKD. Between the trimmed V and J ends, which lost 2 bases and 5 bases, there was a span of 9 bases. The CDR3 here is CAISEATRETQYF. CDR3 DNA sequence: TGTGCCATCAGTGAGGCGACTAGGGAGACCCAGTACTTC.

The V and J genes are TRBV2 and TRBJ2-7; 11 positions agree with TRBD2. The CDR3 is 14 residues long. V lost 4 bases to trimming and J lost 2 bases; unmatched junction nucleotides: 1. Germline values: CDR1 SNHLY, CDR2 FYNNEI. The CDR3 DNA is TGTGCCAGCAGTGTAGCGGGAGGGCCCTACGAGCAGTACTTC. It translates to CASSVAGGPYEQYF.

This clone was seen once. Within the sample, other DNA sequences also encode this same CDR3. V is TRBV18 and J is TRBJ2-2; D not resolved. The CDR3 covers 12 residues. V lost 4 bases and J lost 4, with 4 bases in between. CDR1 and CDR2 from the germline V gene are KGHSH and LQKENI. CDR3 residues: CASSHSTGELFF. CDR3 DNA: TGTGCCAGCTCACACTCCACCGGGGAGCTGTTTTTT.

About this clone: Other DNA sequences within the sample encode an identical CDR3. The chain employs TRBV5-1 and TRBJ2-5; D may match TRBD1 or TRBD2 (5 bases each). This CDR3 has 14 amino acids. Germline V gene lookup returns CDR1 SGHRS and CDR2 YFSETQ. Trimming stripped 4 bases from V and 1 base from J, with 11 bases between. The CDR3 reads CASSPGAGQETQYF. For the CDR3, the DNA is TGCGCCAGCAGCCCCGGGGCAGGCCAAGAGACCCAGTACTTC.

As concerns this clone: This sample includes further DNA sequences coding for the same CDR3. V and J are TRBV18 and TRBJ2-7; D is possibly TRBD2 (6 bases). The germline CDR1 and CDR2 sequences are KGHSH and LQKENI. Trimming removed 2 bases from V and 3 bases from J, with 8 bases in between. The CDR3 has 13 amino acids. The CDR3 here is CASSPGLNYEQYF. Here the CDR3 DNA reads TGTGCCAGCTCACCAGGACTAAACTACGAGCAGTACTTC. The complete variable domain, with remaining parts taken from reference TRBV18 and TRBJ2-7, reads NAGVMQNPRHLVRRRGQEARLRCSPMKGHSHVYWYRQLPEEGLKFMVYLQKENIIDESGMPKERFSAEFPKEGPSILRIQQVVRGDSAAYFCASSPGLNYEQYFGPGTRLTVT.

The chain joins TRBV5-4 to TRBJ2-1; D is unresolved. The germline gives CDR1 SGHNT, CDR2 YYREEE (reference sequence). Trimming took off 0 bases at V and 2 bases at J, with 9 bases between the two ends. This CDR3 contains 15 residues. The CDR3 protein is CASSLEQTPYNEQFF. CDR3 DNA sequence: TGTGCCAGCAGCTTGGAACAGACCCCCTACAATGAGCAGTTCTTC.

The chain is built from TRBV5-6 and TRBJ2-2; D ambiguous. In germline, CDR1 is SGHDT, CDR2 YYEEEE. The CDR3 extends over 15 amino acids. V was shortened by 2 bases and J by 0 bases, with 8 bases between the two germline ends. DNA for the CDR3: TGTGCCAGCAGCTTCGCTCCAGCGAACACCGGGGAGCTGTTTTTT. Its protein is CASSFAPANTGELFF.

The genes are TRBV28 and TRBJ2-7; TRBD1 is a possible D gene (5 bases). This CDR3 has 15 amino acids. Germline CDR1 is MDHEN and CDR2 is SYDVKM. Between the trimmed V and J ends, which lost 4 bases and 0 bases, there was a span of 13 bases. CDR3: CASSSRQSPSYEQYF. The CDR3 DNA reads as TGTGCCAGCAGTTCTAGACAGTCTCCCTCCTACGAGCAGTACTTC.

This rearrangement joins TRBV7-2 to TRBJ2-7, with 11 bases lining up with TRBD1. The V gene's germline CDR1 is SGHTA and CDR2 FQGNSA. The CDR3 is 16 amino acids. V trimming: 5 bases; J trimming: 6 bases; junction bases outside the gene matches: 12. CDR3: CASSRWTGGAVGEQYF. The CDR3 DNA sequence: TGTGCCAGCAGCCGGTGGACAGGGGGCGCGGTGGGCGAGCAGTACTTC. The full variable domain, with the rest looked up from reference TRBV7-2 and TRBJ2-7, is GAGVSQSPSNKVTEKGKDVELRCDPISGHTALYWYRQSLGQGLEFLIYFQGNSAPDKSGLPSDRFSAERTGGSVSTLTIQRTQQEDSAVYLCASSRWTGGAVGEQYFGPGTRLTVT.

CDR3 amino acids: CASSATSGNYEQYF. Here the CDR3 DNA reads TGTGCCAGCAGCGCGACTAGCGGAAATTACGAGCAGTACTTC. The chain has TRBV11-2 and TRBJ2-7, with TRBD2 matching 9 bases. V shed 5 bases, J shed 4 bases, and the junction held 6 bases outside the gene matches. CDR1 is SGHAT and CDR2 is FQNNGV in the germline V gene. The CDR3 totals 14 residues.

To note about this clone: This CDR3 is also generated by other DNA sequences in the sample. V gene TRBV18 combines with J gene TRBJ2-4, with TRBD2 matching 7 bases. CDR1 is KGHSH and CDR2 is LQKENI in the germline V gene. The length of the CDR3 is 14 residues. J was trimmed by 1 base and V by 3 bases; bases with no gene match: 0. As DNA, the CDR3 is TGTGCCAGCTCACCGGGAGGGGCCAAAAACATTCAGTACTTC. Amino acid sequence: CASSPGGAKNIQYF.